The next 10 T cell receptor beta chains were all read from a single sample in a study of long-term antiretroviral therapy in people with HIV. Version v3.0 of the immunoSEQ assay was performed at survey level. The method was immunoSEQ multiplex PCR; TCRdb's version includes in-frame clones alone and lacks a portion of them. Of tens of thousands of clones listed, 84% are singletons. The material was unsorted PBMCs, obtained 3 years after starting antiretroviral therapy. These receptors originate from a man between 50 and 59 years old with HIV.

The chain uses TRBV7-8 and TRBJ2-2; the D is unclear. The CDR3 extends over 16 amino acids. V was clipped by 1 base and J by 6 bases, with 15 bases between them. Germline V gene sequence: CDR1 SGHVS, CDR2 FQNEAQ. The CDR3 here is CASSLGSGFMAGELFF. Here the CDR3 DNA reads TGTGCCAGCAGCTTAGGGTCGGGTTTTATGGCCGGGGAGCTGTTTTTT.

The chain uses TRBV15 and TRBJ2-3, with TRBD2 matching 13 bases. Germline assignment: CDR1 LNHNV and CDR2 YYDKDF (reference sequence). V lost 5 bases to trimming and J lost 1 base; unmatched junction nucleotides: 3. CDR3 length equals 16 residues. The CDR3 loop reads CATSPGTSGGTDTQYF. Written as DNA, the CDR3 is TGTGCCACCAGCCCTGGGACTAGCGGGGGCACAGATACGCAGTATTTT.

The V and J genes are TRBV11-3 and TRBJ2-1, with 9 bases fitting TRBD1. In germline, CDR1 is SGHNT, CDR2 YENEEA. This CDR3 region has 15 residues. After removal of 4 bases from V and 7 bases from J, the junction contained 8 bases not matched to a gene. This chain's CDR3 is CASSSRTGVSNEQFF. The CDR3 region has the DNA TGTGCCAGCAGCTCGAGGACAGGGGTTTCGAATGAGCAGTTCTTC.

The chain carries TRBV6-1 and TRBJ2-7; possible D gene TRBD1, 6 bases. V lost 0 bases, J lost 5 bases, and 8 bases lay in between. Germline CDR1 MNHNS, CDR2 SASEGT. CDR3 length equals 13 residues. CDR3 in DNA: TGTGCCAGCAGTGAAGCGAACAGGGACGAGCAGTACTTC. It specifies CASSEANRDEQYF.

This sequence joins TRBV19 and TRBJ2-5; no clear D. CDR1 and CDR2 from the germline V gene are LNHDA and SQIVND (reference sequence). Trimming cost V 4 bases and J 4 bases, with 10 bases left between them. The CDR3 has 13 amino acids. CDR3 sequence reads: CASSTAMGETQYF. The CDR3 DNA reads as TGTGCCAGTAGTACCGCCATGGGAGAGACCCAGTACTTC.

This clone appeared once. The V and J genes are TRBV27 and TRBJ1-2; no firm D call. The germline CDR1 and CDR2 sequences are MNHEY and SMNVEV (reference sequence). Trimming took off 2 bases at V and 6 bases at J, with 13 bases between the two ends. The CDR3 covers 14 residues. The chain's CDR3 is CASSLRWGSHGYTF. CDR3 nucleotide sequence: TGTGCCAGCAGTTTAAGATGGGGATCGCATGGCTACACCTTC.

V and J are TRBV18 and TRBJ1-5; D is unresolved. V was pared by 3 bases and J by 0 bases, with 3 bases between. This CDR3 contains 13 residues. The germline V gene encodes CDR1 KGHSH and CDR2 LQKENI. The CDR3 DNA reads TGTGCCAGCTCACCCAGTAGCAATCAGCCCCAGCATTTT. Translated, it gives CASSPSSNQPQHF.

This clone has just one count. The chain uses TRBV4-3 and TRBJ2-2; no reliable D call. Germline-derived CDR1 and CDR2 are LGHNA and YSLEER. The CDR3 is made up of 20 amino acids. Trimming shortened V by 0 bases and J by 5 bases, and 25 bases separated the two germline ends. This CDR3 is CASSQDLTKGSLQGTGELFF. The CDR3 nucleotides read TGCGCCAGCAGCCAAGACCTCACCAAAGGATCTCTACAAGGGACCGGGGAGCTGTTTTTT.

The chain joins TRBV5-8 to TRBJ1-1, with D possibly being TRBD1 (5 bases). The CDR3 contains 17 residues. The germline CDR1 and CDR2 sequences are SGHTS and YDEGEE. Trimming shortened V by 0 bases and J by 1 base, and 16 bases separated the two germline ends. CDR3 loop: CASSLVYRPSSNTEAFF. In DNA, the CDR3 is TGTGCCAGCAGCTTGGTCTACAGGCCGTCATCGAACACTGAAGCTTTCTTT.

V gene TRBV28 combines with J gene TRBJ2-7; D is unclear. Per germline, CDR1 MDHEN and CDR2 SYDVKM. V gave up 2 bases and J gave up 7 bases, with 12 bases separating them. CDR3 length equals 13 residues. DNA for the CDR3: TGTGCCAGCAGTTTAATCCCCCCCCATGAGCAGTACTTC. Translating gives CASSLIPPHEQYF. The full variable domain, completed using reference TRBV28 and TRBJ2-7, is DVKVTQSSRYLVKRTGEKVFLECVQDMDHENMFWYRQDPGLGLRLIYFSYDVKMKEKGDIPEGYSVSREKKERFSLILESASTNQTSMYLCASSLIPPHEQYFGPGTRLTVT.